This T cell receptor beta chain originates from a study of T cells in Graves' hyperthyroidism and ophthalmopathy. Ten or more counts support this clonotype. Amplification targeted TCR beta CDR3 regions from RNA transcripts. An initial round of RT-PCR targeting the TCR CDR3 relied on the HTBI primer set. TCRdb analysed the multiplex PCR reads with MiXCR anew, one entry per CDR3 protein. In the table there are a few hundred thousand distinct CDR3 sequences, 15% of which are singletons. Isolation of PBMCs was performed on around 10 ml fresh peripheral blood. This clonotype originated in a woman aged 25 to 45 with Graves' hyperthyroidism. Sample: blood.

Here the CDR3 reads CASSRTDNTEAFF. In nucleotides, the CDR3 is TGTGCCAGCAGCCGGACAGATAACACTGAAGCTTTCTTT. The chain has TRBV6-2 or TRBV6-3 and TRBJ1-1; D might be TRBD1 (6 bases). Germline V gene data show CDR1 as MNHEY and CDR2 as SVGEGT. V was pared by 6 bases and J by 2 bases, with 10 bases between. The CDR3 is made up of 13 amino acids.